This is a list of T cell receptor beta chains from one sample in a study of T cells in Graves' hyperthyroidism and ophthalmopathy. TCRdb passed the multiplex PCR reads through MiXCR, listing each CDR3 protein once. The sample lists around 690,000 distinct CDR3 sequences, 15% to 20% occurring once. Input material: blood. The receptors were sampled from a man aged 50 to 60 with Graves' hyperthyroidism. Each CDR3 is given with its conserved first and last residue. The order of the fields is CDR3 DNA, CDR3 protein, J gene, clone size, V gene, D gene. D genes are given only for firm matches. Clone size appears in some rows only: once, few, many, or a class for an expanded clone.

cdr3_nt: TGCGCCAGCAGCGCCGGGACAGGACATAATCAGCCCCAGCATTTT
cdr3_aa: CASSAGTGHNQPQHF
j_call: TRBJ1-5
clone_size: -
v_call: TRBV4-3
d_call: TRBD1

cdr3_nt: TGTGCCAGCAGCCCCAACCACAGGGTAGGCTCCTACGAGCAGTACTTC
cdr3_aa: CASSPNHRVGSYEQYF
j_call: TRBJ2-7
clone_size: few
v_call: TRBV7-9
d_call: -

cdr3_nt: TGTGCCAGCTCACAACGGCTGGCTGAAAAACTGTTTTTT
cdr3_aa: CASSQRLAEKLFF
j_call: TRBJ1-4
clone_size: -
v_call: TRBV18
d_call: -

cdr3_nt: TGTGCCAGCAGTTTCGAGGGGTCGAACACTGAAGCTTTCTTT
cdr3_aa: CASSFEGSNTEAFF
j_call: TRBJ1-1
clone_size: many
v_call: TRBV28
d_call: -

cdr3_nt: TGTGCCAGCAGGAACAGGGGGACGCTTTGGGATTCACCCCTCCACTTT
cdr3_aa: CASRNRGTLWDSPLHF
j_call: TRBJ1-6
clone_size: few
v_call: TRBV12-3/TRBV12-4
d_call: TRBD1

cdr3_nt: TGTGCCAGCAGCTTAGCGGCTCCCTACAATGAGCAGTTCTTC
cdr3_aa: CASSLAAPYNEQFF
j_call: TRBJ2-1
clone_size: -
v_call: TRBV11-2
d_call: -

cdr3_nt: TGTGCCAGCAGCCTTCTGGCGGTGGAAACGACCCAGTACTTC
cdr3_aa: CASSLLAVETTQYF
j_call: TRBJ2-5
clone_size: once
v_call: TRBV7-2
d_call: -

cdr3_nt: TGTGCCAGCAGTGAAGGTGGAACAGGAAGGGGTGGCTACACCTTC
cdr3_aa: CASSEGGTGRGGYTF
j_call: TRBJ1-2
clone_size: many
v_call: TRBV6-1
d_call: -

cdr3_nt: TGTGCTAGTGGTCAACCGTTCGGGACCACGCACTGGGAGCTGTTTTTT
cdr3_aa: CASGQPFGTTHWELFF
j_call: TRBJ2-2
clone_size: many
v_call: TRBV12-5
d_call: -

cdr3_nt: TGTGCCACCAGCAGAGATGGCATACAAGAGACCCAGTACTTC
cdr3_aa: CATSRDGIQETQYF
j_call: TRBJ2-5
clone_size: -
v_call: TRBV15
d_call: -

cdr3_nt: TGCGCCAGCAGCTGGACCAACCTGACCGACGGACTTCCGAACACTGAAGCTTTCTTT
cdr3_aa: CASSWTNLTDGLPNTEAFF
j_call: TRBJ1-1
clone_size: -
v_call: TRBV5-1
d_call: -

cdr3_nt: TGTGCCAGCAGTCAAACGACAGGGACGAGACAGCCCCAGCATTTT
cdr3_aa: CASSQTTGTRQPQHF
j_call: TRBJ1-5
clone_size: many
v_call: TRBV27
d_call: TRBD1

cdr3_nt: TGCAGTGCTAGAGGCAGGGACAACGAGCAGTACTTC
cdr3_aa: CSARGRDNEQYF
j_call: TRBJ2-7
clone_size: -
v_call: TRBV20-1
d_call: -

cdr3_nt: TGTGCCAGCTCACCCGCCGGGACAGGGCGGGGAATGAACACTGAAGCTTTCTTT
cdr3_aa: CASSPAGTGRGMNTEAFF
j_call: TRBJ1-1
clone_size: -
v_call: TRBV18
d_call: TRBD1